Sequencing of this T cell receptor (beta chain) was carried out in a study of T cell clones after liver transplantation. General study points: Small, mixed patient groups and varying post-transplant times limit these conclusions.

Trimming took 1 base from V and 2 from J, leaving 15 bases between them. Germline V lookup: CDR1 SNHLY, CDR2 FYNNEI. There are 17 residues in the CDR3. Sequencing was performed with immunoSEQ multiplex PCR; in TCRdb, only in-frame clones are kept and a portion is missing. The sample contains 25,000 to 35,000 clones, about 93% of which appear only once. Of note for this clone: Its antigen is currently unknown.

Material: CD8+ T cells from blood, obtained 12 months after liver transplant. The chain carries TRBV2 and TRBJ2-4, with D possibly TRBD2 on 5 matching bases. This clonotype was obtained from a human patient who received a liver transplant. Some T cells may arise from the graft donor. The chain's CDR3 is CASSEDRERLTKNIQYF. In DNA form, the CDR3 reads TGTGCCAGCAGTGAAGATCGGGAACGATTGACCAAAAACATTCAGTACTTC.